This T cell receptor beta chain was sequenced for a study of shared clonotypes between healthy human individuals (dated by TCRdb to 2018 to 2020). In the study overall: Two women and a few men aged 18 to 49 years were included in the cohort. For each donor, three plates each were used for CD4 naive and CD4 memory, two plates were used for CD8 naive, and one plate was used for CD8 memory. To estimate repertoire size and how much clonotype sharing occurs between individuals, the study deeply sequenced the blood TCR repertoires of about five healthy adults. Libraries were prepared and TCR repertoires were sequenced by different laboratories using diverse techniques, in order to increase sequencing depth and limit assay-specific biases. Each donor's leukapheresis produced roughly between roughly 0.85 and 9 billion PBMCs. What the work shows at the level of the full study, not this receptor alone: Because the study included a small number of donors, the genetic and exposure-history diversity represented was limited. Naive subsets generally had larger estimated clonotype richness than memory subsets did. Pairwise subsampling indicated that sequencing depth was expected to affect the degree of clonotype sharing among donors. Sampling was limited to blood, and TCR repertoires in tissue likely differ from TCR repertoires in blood. When several donors were compared, the shared fraction of clonotypes was around 4.6% for naive CD4, roughly 3.3% for naive CD8, 2% to 2.5% for memory CD4, and around 0.4% for memory CD8. Rarefaction of sorted-subset datasets indicated incomplete sequencing despite the large sequencing depth. Clonotypes shared by all four sorted-subset donors showed higher generation probabilities than non-shared clonotypes.

Concerning this clone itself: Its antigen specificity is not known. Base qualities were left out, and no much larger clone turns up one base away.

The junction shows trimming of 3 bases on V and 6 bases on J, plus 16 bases between the germline ends. The CDR3 numbers 15 residues from cysteine through phenylalanine. Only CDR3 DNA is held: 45 bases, read in frame from base 1. The germline V gene gives CDR1 as ENHRY and CDR2 as SYGVKD. Using the deep immunoSEQ assay, TCR CDR3 regions were amplified from genomic DNA by multiplex PCR. Extracted genomic DNA from each cell subset was distributed evenly across all wells of several immunoSEQ 96-well plates, and each plate was treated as a replicate. For sorted subsets, each replicate PCR was loaded with approximately 190 ng genomic DNA, equivalent to about 33,000 T cell genomes. Purified libraries were measured with a Qubit 3.0 fluorometer, size-checked on a Bioanalyzer 2100, and measured again with the KAPA Library Quantification kit. Every immunoSEQ 96-well plate was sequenced on a separate single-read 150-cycle Illumina NextSeq 550 flow cell. Per the original workflow: Because the immunoSEQ output held only junctional sequences and lacked quality scores, the filtering could not match the filtering applied to full-length reads. To assign V/J genes and CDR3, sequences were annotated against IMGT germline references using PyIR, a Python wrapper for IgBLAST v1.9. Reads with weak V/J assignments (E-value above 1e-6), missing CDR3, stop codons, out-of-frame junctions, or ambiguous translated residues were removed. A V3J clonotype was defined by an identical inferred V gene, J gene, and CDR3 amino acid sequence. The percentage overlap between two repertoires was calculated by dividing the number of shared unique clonotypes by the size of the smaller repertoire. RTK rarefaction, the Chao1 estimator, and Recon v2.1 estimates of unobserved clonotypes were used to assess repertoire richness. Generation probabilities for all TCRbeta clonotypes obtained by the gDNA method from a handful of donors were computed using OLGA. TCRdb mirrors the immuneACCESS table, restricted to in-frame sequences. Some clones are absent from its copies; in checked studies, under half trace to an unresolved V gene, and the reason for the others is unknown. Clonal size and the V and J genes are those of that table, whereas D and trimming came from the DNA. The sample table holds 2 million to 3 million clones, of which approximately 94% were seen once. Jointly, the top ten make up around 0.14% of the sample.

The donors were healthy, HIV-negative adults who had no recently reported acute infections or vaccinations. Every donor was a Caucasian adult living in Nashville, Tennessee, USA. CD4+ T cells were enriched by magnetic negative selection, after which naive cells were positively selected on CD45RA and the negative fraction was taken as the memory subset. Blood was obtained by leukapheresis, after which PBMCs were separated by Ficoll-Histopaque density gradient centrifugation and cryopreserved in liquid nitrogen vapor phase. Analytical flow cytometry was used to check the purity and quantity of each magnetically sorted T cell population. Each sorted fraction had its genomic DNA isolated and then quantified by UV absorbance on a Nanodrop 2000c.

The V and J segments used are TRBV10-3 and TRBJ2-3; TRBD1 is possibly the D segment (5 matching bases). This clonotype was obtained from a man younger than 35 in good health. Specimen: naive CD4+ T cells sorted from blood. This specimen's cell subset or site label, interpreted: CD45RA+ positively selected. The sequenced DNA is TGTGCCATCAGTGAAGGCAGGGCCCTCACCGATACGCAGTATTTT. This translates into CAISEGRALTDTQYF.